This TCR beta chain appears in the sequencing data of a study of CD8+ T cells in alopecia areata. The sequencing template was cDNA reverse transcribed from extracted RNA. Only in-frame clones appear in the TCRdb table, and some are missing; sequencing was by immunoSEQ multiplex PCR. The sample lists 200,000 or so clones, about 61% seen once, with around 5.1% in the top ten. The TCR originated in a human donor in good health. Sequences were obtained from CD8+ T cells sorted from blood.

The CDR3 sequence: CSVPTGAYYGYTF. DNA of the CDR3: TGCAGCGTTCCCACAGGGGCCTACTATGGCTACACCTTC. The chain carries TRBV29-1 and TRBJ1-2; TRBD1 matches at 7 bases. Unmatched junction bases numbered 6, after V lost 5 bases and J lost 3 bases. The CDR3 runs 13 residues. Germline CDR1 SQVTM, CDR2 ANQGSEA.